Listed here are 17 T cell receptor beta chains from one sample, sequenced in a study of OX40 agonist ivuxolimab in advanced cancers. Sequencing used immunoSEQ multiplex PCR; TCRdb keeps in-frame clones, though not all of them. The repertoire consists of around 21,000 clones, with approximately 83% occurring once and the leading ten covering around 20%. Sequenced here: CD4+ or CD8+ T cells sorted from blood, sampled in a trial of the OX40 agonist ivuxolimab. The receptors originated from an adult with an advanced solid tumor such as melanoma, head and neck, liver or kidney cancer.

Written as DNA, the CDR3 is TGCGCCAGCAGCCAATCAGCAACGAATAGCAATCAGCCCCAGCATTTT. It encodes CASSQSATNSNQPQHF. The rearrangement links TRBV4-1 to TRBJ1-5; D is unclear. With 2 bases removed from V and 0 bases from J, the gap between germline ends came to 11 bases. Per germline, CDR1 MGHRA and CDR2 YSYEKL. The CDR3 runs to 16 residues.

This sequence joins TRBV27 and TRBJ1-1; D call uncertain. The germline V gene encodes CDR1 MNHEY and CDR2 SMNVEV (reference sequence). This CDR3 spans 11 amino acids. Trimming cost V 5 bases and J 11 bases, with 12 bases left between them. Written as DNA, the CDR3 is TGTGCCAGCAGTAGTAGGACCTCGGCTTTCTTT. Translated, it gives CASSSRTSAFF.

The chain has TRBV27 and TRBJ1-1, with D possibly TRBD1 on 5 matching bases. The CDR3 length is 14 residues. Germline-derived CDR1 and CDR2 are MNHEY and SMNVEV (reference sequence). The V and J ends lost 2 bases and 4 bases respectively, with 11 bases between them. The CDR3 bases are TGTGCCAGCAGTTTAACCATTGGGACCACTGAAGCTTTCTTT. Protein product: CASSLTIGTTEAFF.

CDR3 DNA sequence: TGCGCCAGCAGCTGGACAGACAAGAGGGAGCTGTTTTTT. The encoded protein is CASSWTDKRELFF. The chain uses TRBV5-1 and TRBJ2-2, with D perhaps TRBD1 (6 bases). Germline CDR1 and CDR2: SGHRS and YFSETQ. This CDR3 region has 13 residues. V was clipped by 3 bases and J by 9 bases, with 12 bases between them.

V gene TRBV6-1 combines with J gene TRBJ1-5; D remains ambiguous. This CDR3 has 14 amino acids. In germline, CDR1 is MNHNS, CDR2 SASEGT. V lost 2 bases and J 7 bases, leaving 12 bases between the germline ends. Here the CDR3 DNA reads TGTGCCAGCAGTGAATATGGAGTTCAACAGCCCCAGCATTTT. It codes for CASSEYGVQQPQHF.

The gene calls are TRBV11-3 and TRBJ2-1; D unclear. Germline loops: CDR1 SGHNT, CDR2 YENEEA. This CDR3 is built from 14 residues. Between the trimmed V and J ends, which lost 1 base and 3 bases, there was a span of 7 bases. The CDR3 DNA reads TGTGCCAGCAGCTTAGGGGCTTTCTACAATGAGCAGTTCTTC. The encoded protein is CASSLGAFYNEQFF.

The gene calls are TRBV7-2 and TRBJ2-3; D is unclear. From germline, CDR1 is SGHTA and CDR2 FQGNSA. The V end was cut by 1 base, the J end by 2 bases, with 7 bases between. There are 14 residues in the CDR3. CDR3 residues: CASSLETPTDTQYF. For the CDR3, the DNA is TGTGCCAGCAGCTTAGAGACCCCCACAGATACGCAGTATTTT.

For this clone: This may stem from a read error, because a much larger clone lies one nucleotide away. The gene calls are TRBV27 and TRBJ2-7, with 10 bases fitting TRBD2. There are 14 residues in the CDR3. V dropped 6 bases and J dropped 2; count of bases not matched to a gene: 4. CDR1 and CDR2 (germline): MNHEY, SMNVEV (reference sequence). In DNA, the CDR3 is TGTGCCAGCAGCCCCGGGACTAGCGCCTACGAGCAGTACTTC. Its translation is CASSPGTSAYEQYF.

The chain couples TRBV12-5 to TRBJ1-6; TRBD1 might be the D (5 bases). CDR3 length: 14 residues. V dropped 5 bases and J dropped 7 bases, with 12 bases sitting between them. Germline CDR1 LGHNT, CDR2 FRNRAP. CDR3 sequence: CASGPGPRNSPLHF. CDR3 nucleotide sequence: TGTGCTAGTGGTCCGGGACCGAGGAATTCACCCCTCCACTTT.

The CDR3 loop is CASSSTGRDRGWGEQYF. CDR3 DNA: TGTGCCAGCAGCTCAACCGGCAGAGACAGGGGATGGGGCGAGCAGTACTTC. The chain couples TRBV21-1 to TRBJ2-7; TRBD1, the table's D call, was not compared with the DNA. TRBV21-1 is designated a pseudogene. The CDR3 consists of 17 residues.

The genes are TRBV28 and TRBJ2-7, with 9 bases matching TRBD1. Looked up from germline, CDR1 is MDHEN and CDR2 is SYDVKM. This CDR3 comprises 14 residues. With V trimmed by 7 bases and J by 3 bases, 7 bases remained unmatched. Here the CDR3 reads CASTAGTGLYEQYF. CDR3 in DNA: TGTGCCAGCACCGCCGGGACAGGGCTCTACGAGCAGTACTTC.

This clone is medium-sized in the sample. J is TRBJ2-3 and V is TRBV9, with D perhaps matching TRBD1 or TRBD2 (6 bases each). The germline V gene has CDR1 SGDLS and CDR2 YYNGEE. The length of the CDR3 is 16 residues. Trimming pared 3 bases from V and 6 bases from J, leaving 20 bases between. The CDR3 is CASSGGAGAGEDTQYF. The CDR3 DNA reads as TGTGCCAGCAGCGGCGGGGCAGGGGCAGGAGAGGATACGCAGTATTTT.

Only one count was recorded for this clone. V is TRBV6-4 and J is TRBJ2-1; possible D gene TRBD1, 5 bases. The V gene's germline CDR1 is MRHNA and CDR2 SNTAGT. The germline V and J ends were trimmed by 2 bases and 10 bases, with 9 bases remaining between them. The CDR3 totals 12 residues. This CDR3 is CASSDGAGEQFF. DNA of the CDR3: TGTGCCAGCAGTGACGGGGCAGGAGAGCAGTTCTTC.

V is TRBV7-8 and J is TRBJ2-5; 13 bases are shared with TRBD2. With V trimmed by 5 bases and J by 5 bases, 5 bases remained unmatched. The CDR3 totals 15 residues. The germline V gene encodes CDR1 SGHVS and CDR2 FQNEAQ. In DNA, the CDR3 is TGTGCCAGCAGCCCGACTAGCGGGGGGTGGGAGACCCAGTACTTC. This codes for CASSPTSGGWETQYF.

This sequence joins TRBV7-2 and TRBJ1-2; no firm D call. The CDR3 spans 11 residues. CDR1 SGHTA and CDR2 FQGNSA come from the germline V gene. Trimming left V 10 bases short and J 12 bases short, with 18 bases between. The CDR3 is CAIRIQAKDTF. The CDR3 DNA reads TGTGCCATCCGAATCCAGGCAAAGGACACCTTC.

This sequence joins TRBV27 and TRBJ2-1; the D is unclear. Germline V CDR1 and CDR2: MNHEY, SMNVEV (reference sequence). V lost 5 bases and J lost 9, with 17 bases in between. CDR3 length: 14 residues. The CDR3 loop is CASSGPYRITEQFF. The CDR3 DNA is TGTGCCAGCAGTGGGCCATACCGCATCACTGAGCAGTTCTTC.

CDR3 residues: CASSQDPQGEEGYTF. The CDR3 nucleotides read TGTGCCAGCAGCCAAGATCCCCAGGGAGAAGAGGGCTACACCTTC. The V call is TRBV4-2, the J call TRBJ1-2; D perhaps matches TRBD1 (5 bases). The germline V gene encodes CDR1 LGHNA and CDR2 YNFKEQ. Trimming stripped 0 bases from V and 8 bases from J, with 16 bases between. CDR3 length: 15 residues.